A selection of T cell receptor beta chains follows, all from one sample in a study of T-cell reconstitution after alpha-beta-depleted transplantation in children. MiXCR, run by TCRdb on the PCR reads, gives a single entry per CDR3 protein. The profile shows approximately 420,000 distinct CDR3 sequences, approximately 10% of them singletons. The material sequenced was PBMCs from the stem cell graft donor, taken from the stem cell graft. These receptors all stem from a human donor who donated a stem cell graft to a child with acute myeloid leukemia. The CDR3 runs from the conserved cysteine through the conserved F or W. D genes are given only for firm matches. Some rows have no size entry. The others give once, few or many, or a class for an expanded clone.

d_call: .
v_call: TRBV5-6
j_call: TRBJ1-2
clone_size: .
cdr3_aa: CASSLGRTDNYGYTF
cdr3_nt: TGTGCCAGCAGCTTGGGCCGGACGGATAACTATGGCTACACCTTC

d_call: .
v_call: TRBV5-1
j_call: TRBJ2-6
clone_size: .
cdr3_aa: CASSLSTGSGANVLTF
cdr3_nt: TGCGCCAGCAGCTTGAGCACAGGGTCTGGGGCCAACGTCCTGACTTTC

d_call: .
v_call: TRBV20-1
j_call: TRBJ2-5
clone_size: many
cdr3_aa: CSAWDPNQETQYF
cdr3_nt: TGCAGTGCTTGGGACCCTAACCAGGAGACCCAGTACTTC

d_call: TRBD1
v_call: TRBV5-6
j_call: TRBJ1-1
clone_size: .
cdr3_aa: CASSTQTGWNTEAFF
cdr3_nt: TGTGCCAGCAGCACACAGACAGGGTGGAACACTGAAGCTTTCTTT

d_call: .
v_call: TRBV6-1
j_call: TRBJ2-2
clone_size: few
cdr3_aa: CASTRGGLYTGELFF
cdr3_nt: TGTGCCAGCACCAGGGGGGGCCTCTACACCGGGGAGCTGTTTTTT

d_call: .
v_call: TRBV12-3/TRBV12-4
j_call: TRBJ1-6
clone_size: .
cdr3_aa: CASSLGADSPLHF
cdr3_nt: TGTGCCAGTTCTCTGGGGGCTGATTCACCCCTCCACTTT

d_call: .
v_call: TRBV6-1
j_call: TRBJ2-1
clone_size: .
cdr3_aa: CASTEITGTPSHEQFF
cdr3_nt: TGTGCCAGCACCGAAATAACCGGGACTCCTAGCCATGAGCAGTTCTTC

d_call: TRBD1
v_call: TRBV20-1
j_call: TRBJ1-4
clone_size: .
cdr3_aa: CSARTGAGYSNEKLFF
cdr3_nt: TGCAGTGCTCGGACAGGGGCGGGGTATTCTAATGAAAAACTGTTTTTT

d_call: TRBD1
v_call: TRBV5-1
j_call: TRBJ1-3
clone_size: .
cdr3_aa: CASSAPGQGSGNTIYF
cdr3_nt: TGCGCCAGCAGCGCCCCGGGACAGGGGAGCGGAAACACCATATATTTT

d_call: .
v_call: TRBV10-3
j_call: TRBJ2-5
clone_size: .
cdr3_aa: CAISEDPPSGPETQYF
cdr3_nt: TGTGCCATCAGTGAAGACCCGCCCTCAGGGCCAGAGACCCAGTACTTC

d_call: .
v_call: TRBV9
j_call: TRBJ2-3
clone_size: .
cdr3_aa: CASSETSDREVTDTQYF
cdr3_nt: TGTGCCAGCAGCGAGACCTCCGACAGGGAGGTGACAGATACGCAGTATTTT

d_call: .
v_call: TRBV2
j_call: TRBJ1-1
clone_size: .
cdr3_aa: CASSARGEAFF
cdr3_nt: TGTGCCAGCAGTGCGAGGGGTGAAGCTTTCTTT

d_call: .
v_call: TRBV12-5
j_call: TRBJ1-1
clone_size: .
cdr3_aa: CASGLSLQGRTEAFF
cdr3_nt: TGTGCTAGTGGTTTGTCTCTTCAGGGAAGAACTGAAGCTTTCTTT

d_call: .
v_call: TRBV21-1
j_call: TRBJ2-7
clone_size: few
cdr3_aa: CASSKVSGGYYEQYF
cdr3_nt: TGTGCCAGCAGCAAAGTTAGCGGGGGCTACTACGAGCAGTACTTC

d_call: .
v_call: TRBV6-2/TRBV6-3
j_call: TRBJ2-7
clone_size: few
cdr3_aa: CASRGMSYEQYF
cdr3_nt: TGTGCCAGCAGGGGGATGAGCTACGAGCAGTACTTC

d_call: .
v_call: TRBV6-2/TRBV6-3
j_call: TRBJ1-5
clone_size: .
cdr3_aa: CASSYEGPRQPQHF
cdr3_nt: TGTGCCAGCAGTTACGAGGGGCCGCGGCAGCCCCAGCATTTT

d_call: .
v_call: TRBV3-1
j_call: TRBJ2-3
clone_size: .
cdr3_aa: CASSQTRADTQYF
cdr3_nt: TGTGCCAGCAGCCAAACTAGAGCAGATACGCAGTATTTT

d_call: TRBD1
v_call: TRBV10-3
j_call: TRBJ1-5
clone_size: few
cdr3_aa: CAISAGGGIQPQHF
cdr3_nt: TGTGCCATCAGTGCAGGGGGGGGTATTCAGCCCCAGCATTTT

d_call: TRBD2
v_call: TRBV12-3/TRBV12-4
j_call: TRBJ2-4
clone_size: few
cdr3_aa: CASSTTSRVRIQYF
cdr3_nt: TGTGCCAGCAGTACGACTAGCAGGGTCAGGATTCAGTACTTC

d_call: .
v_call: TRBV27
j_call: TRBJ2-1
clone_size: many
cdr3_aa: CASSFTGTPQFF
cdr3_nt: TGTGCCAGCAGTTTTACTGGGACACCGCAGTTCTTC

d_call: .
v_call: TRBV30
j_call: TRBJ2-4
clone_size: .
cdr3_aa: CAWGPRFANIQYF
cdr3_nt: TGTGCCTGGGGGCCGAGGTTTGCGAACATTCAGTACTTC

d_call: .
v_call: TRBV6-1
j_call: TRBJ2-7
clone_size: .
cdr3_aa: CASSEAGRDEQYF
cdr3_nt: TGTGCCAGCAGTGAAGCGGGACGAGACGAGCAGTACTTC

d_call: .
v_call: TRBV4-3
j_call: TRBJ2-3
clone_size: .
cdr3_aa: CASSQGGFVDTQYF
cdr3_nt: TGCGCCAGCAGCCAAGGAGGGTTTGTAGATACGCAGTATTTT

d_call: .
v_call: TRBV6-5
j_call: TRBJ2-1
clone_size: few
cdr3_aa: CASSYTTSRQRHNEQFF
cdr3_nt: TGTGCCAGCAGTTACACGACGTCTCGACAAAGACACAATGAGCAGTTCTTC

d_call: TRBD2
v_call: TRBV7-9
j_call: TRBJ2-2
clone_size: many
cdr3_aa: CASSSTGLAGYGGELFF
cdr3_nt: TGTGCCAGCAGCTCTACGGGACTAGCGGGATATGGCGGGGAGCTGTTTTTT

d_call: TRBD1
v_call: TRBV29-1
j_call: TRBJ2-2
clone_size: .
cdr3_aa: CSVDRGTGNTGELFF
cdr3_nt: TGCAGCGTTGACAGGGGGACAGGGAACACCGGGGAGCTGTTTTTT

d_call: .
v_call: TRBV29-1
j_call: TRBJ2-2
clone_size: many
cdr3_aa: CSVEVVGELFF
cdr3_nt: TGCAGCGTTGAAGTAGTCGGGGAGCTGTTTTTT